The clone carrying this TCR beta chain was counted a few times. TCRdb redid the calling of the reads with MiXCR, one entry per CDR3 protein. The sample holds roughly 320,000 distinct CDR3 sequences, over 7.5% seen once. This sample is part of a study of T cell repertoires in cytomegalovirus infection. The CDR3 runs 12 residues. Trimming removed 8 bases at V and 4 bases at J, with 11 bases between. The genes are TRBV12-3 or TRBV12-4 and TRBJ2-5, with D possibly matching TRBD1 (5 bases). Input material: PBMCs. The source of this sequence is a human donor in good health (CMV status not recorded). Some clones in this sample may be carry-over from other donors' samples. Here the CDR3 reads CASAHRGETQYF. The DNA for the CDR3 is TGTGCCAGCGCTCATAGGGGAGAGACCCAGTACTTC.